The entry below describes one TCR beta chain. The antigen is not known. This CDR3 is 14 amino acids long. CDR1 and CDR2 from the germline V gene are SGHTA and FQGNSA. Trimming at V came to 5 bases and at J to 8 bases, leaving 11 bases not matched to a gene. Using immunoSEQ multiplex PCR, the repertoire was profiled, and TCRdb retains in-frame clones only, with some absent. Seen here are over 85,000 clones, approximately 92% observed once, and the top ten hold about 2.6%. This specimen belongs to a study of T cell responses to AZD1222 COVID-19 vaccine. Study results and caveats: Baseline testing showed seropositivity in only six AZD1222 recipients. In all cases, repertoires were sampled only after the peak T cell response. Spike as a whole was targeted by vaccine-associated CD4 TCRs, dominant at 160-218 and 743-854. Females outnumbered males among donors, who were mostly white British; clonal diversity was possibly underestimated.

This chain uses TRBV7-2 with TRBJ1-2; 7 bases are a match to TRBD1. Sequences were derived from peripheral blood, sampled 28 days after the second AZD1222 dose. This receptor was obtained from an adult who received the AZD1222 COVID-19 vaccine. CDR3 protein: CASSANRGGWGYTF. CDR3 nucleotide sequence: TGTGCCAGCAGCGCCAACAGGGGCGGGTGGGGCTACACCTTC.